Below, one TCR beta chain is given with its context. This record comes from a study of shared clonotypes between healthy human individuals. As defined, naive CD8 cells were CD45RO-negative and positively selected for CCR7, with terminally differentiated effector memory CD45RA+ cells excluded. TCRdb keeps only in-frame clones here, not all; method: immunoSEQ multiplex PCR. Of roughly 2,000,000 clones detected, about 94% appear once; the ten largest clones hold more than 0.9%. The CDR3 length is 16 residues. The source is a man aged 18 to 30 in good health. Sequenced sample: naive CD8+ T cells sorted from blood. The rearrangement links TRBV21-1 to TRBJ2-4. TRBV21-1 is termed a pseudogene. The CDR3 DNA reads as TGTGCCAGCAGCAAAGCTAAGAGCAGCCTAACTGGCATTCAGTACTTC. This encodes CASSKAKSSLTGIQYF.